The source of this T cell receptor beta chain is a study of blood T cell repertoires in COVID-19. Repertoires were generated with immunoSEQ multiplex PCR, while TCRdb's copy carries only in-frame clones and drops some. The sample carries tens of thousands of clones, roughly 87% recorded once. Germline V lookup: CDR1 SGHTA, CDR2 FQGNSA. The CDR3 is 16 amino acids. Trimming took 3 bases from V and 5 from J, leaving 19 bases between them. This sequence joins TRBV7-2 and TRBJ1-2, with D possibly TRBD1 on 6 matching bases. The source is a woman between 55 and 75 years old with COVID-19, enrolled during active disease. Sequenced sample: peripheral blood. CDR3 region: CASSLGGAQFSYGYTF. CDR3 sequence (DNA): TGTGCCAGCAGCTTGGGGGGGGCTCAATTCTCTTATGGCTACACCTTC.